The rows below give T cell receptor beta chains drawn from one sample of a study of cytomegalovirus exposure and HLA in healthy donors. Here immunoSEQ multiplex PCR was the method, and the copy in TCRdb shows in-frame clones only, minus some. The top ten clones hold about 2.5% of a sample with 150,000 to 200,000 clones, around nine tenths of them seen once. Sequenced input: PBMCs. The receptors were sampled from a man between 18 and 29 years old in good health and CMV-seropositive. The CDR3 runs from the conserved cysteine through the conserved F or W. The D gene is left open where the match is weak. Not every row has a clone size; where given, it reads once, few, many or a size class.

clone size,D gene,CDR3 length,J gene,V gene,CDR3 protein,CDR3 DNA
-,-,16,TRBJ1-3,TRBV4-1,CASSQDWTAAGNTIYF,TGCGCCAGCAGCCAAGACTGGACAGCTGCAGGAAACACCATATATTTT
-,TRBD2,17,TRBJ2-7,TRBV5-1,CASSLSLAGAQAYEQYF,TGCGCCAGCAGCTTGTCACTAGCGGGAGCGCAGGCCTACGAGCAGTACTTC
-,-,14,TRBJ1-4,TRBV2,CASRGPSTNEKLFF,TGTGCCAGCAGGGGCCCCTCAACTAATGAAAAACTGTTTTTT
-,-,14,TRBJ1-2,TRBV7-8,CASSLGGEYYGYTF,TGTGCCAGCAGCTTAGGGGGGGAGTACTATGGCTACACCTTC
few,-,15,TRBJ2-7,TRBV18,CASSEGTSSSYEQYF,TGTGCCAGCTCGGAAGGGACATCCAGCTCCTACGAGCAGTACTTC
-,TRBD1,16,TRBJ2-3,TRBV27,CASSPTDRVGTDTQYF,TGTGCCAGCAGTCCCACCGACAGGGTCGGCACAGATACGCAGTATTTT
-,TRBD1,16,TRBJ1-4,TRBV4-3,CASSQYPGQLDEKLFF,TGCGCCAGCAGCCAATACCCGGGACAGTTAGATGAAAAACTGTTTTTT
-,TRBD1,15,TRBJ2-2,TRBV11-2,CASSLGQGRTGELFF,TGTGCCAGCAGCTTAGGACAGGGGCGTACCGGGGAGCTGTTTTTT
-,-,12,TRBJ2-7,TRBV7-9,CASSRGFYEQYF,TGTGCCAGCAGCCGGGGTTTCTACGAGCAGTACTTC
-,-,14,TRBJ1-1,TRBV2,CASSDSGLDTEAFF,TGTGCCAGCAGTGACTCGGGGTTGGACACTGAAGCTTTCTTT
-,-,16,TRBJ2-3,TRBV25-1,CASSESLREHTDTQYF,TGTGCCAGCAGTGAATCCTTGAGGGAACATACTGATACGCAGTATTTT
-,-,13,TRBJ2-7,TRBV29-1,CSIRTGLSYEQYF,TGCAGCATTCGGACGGGACTCTCCTACGAGCAGTACTTC
-,-,14,TRBJ1-1,TRBV7-6,CASSLASGGSEAFF,TGTGCCAGCAGCTTAGCCTCGGGGGGCAGTGAAGCTTTCTTT
-,-,13,TRBJ2-1,TRBV27,CASSLRSNNEQFF,TGTGCCAGCAGTCTGCGATCGAACAATGAGCAGTTCTTC
-,-,14,TRBJ1-1,TRBV14,CASSLYAAGLEAFF,TGTGCCAGCAGCCTATACGCGGCCGGTCTTGAAGCTTTCTTT
once,TRBD2,16,TRBJ2-7,TRBV7-2,CASSPPGLAGSYEQYF,TGTGCCAGCAGCCCCCCGGGACTAGCGGGGTCCTACGAGCAGTACTTC
-,TRBD1,16,TRBJ1-2,TRBV7-9,CASSLGLEQGARGYTF,TGTGCCAGCAGCTTAGGTTTGGAGCAGGGGGCTAGAGGCTACACCTTC
-,TRBD2,18,TRBJ2-6,TRBV4-2,CASSQASGTYSGANVLTF,TGTGCCAGCAGCCAAGCTAGCGGGACATACTCTGGGGCCAACGTCCTGACTTTC
-,TRBD1,15,TRBJ1-1,TRBV7-9,CASSLAWGTGRKAFF,TGTGCCAGCAGCCTCGCTTGGGGGACAGGAAGGAAAGCTTTCTTT
-,-,12,TRBJ1-2,TRBV7-2,CASSAGLYGYTF,TGTGCCAGCAGCGCGGGGCTTTATGGCTACACCTTC
-,-,15,TRBJ2-7,TRBV28,CASSLLTVGSYEQYF,TGTGCCAGCAGTTTACTTACAGTCGGCTCCTACGAGCAGTACTTC
-,-,14,TRBJ2-6,TRBV9,CASSVAIQGGVLTF,TGTGCCAGCAGCGTAGCTATACAGGGAGGGGTCCTGACTTTC
once,-,12,TRBJ2-7,TRBV27,CASRGATYEQYF,TGTGCCAGCAGGGGGGCCACCTACGAGCAGTACTTC
-,-,13,TRBJ2-7,TRBV7-9,CASSLRTAYEQYF,TGTGCCAGCAGCTTAAGGACAGCCTACGAGCAGTACTTC
once,-,14,TRBJ2-1,TRBV11-2,CASSLDRSYNEQFF,TGTGCCAGCAGCTTAGATAGGAGTTACAATGAGCAGTTCTTC
-,TRBD1,15,TRBJ2-7,TRBV2,CASSPRQGVSYEQYF,TGTGCCAGCAGTCCTCGACAGGGTGTCTCCTACGAGCAGTACTTC
-,-,15,TRBJ2-1,TRBV28,CASSLPRREQNEQFF,TGTGCCAGCAGTTTACCTCGACGGGAGCAGAATGAGCAGTTCTTC
once,-,14,TRBJ2-3,TRBV15,CATSRLADTDTQYF,TGTGCCACCAGCAGACTAGCCGACACAGATACGCAGTATTTT
-,-,13,TRBJ1-1,TRBV18,CASSPKSASEAFF,TGTGCCAGCTCACCGAAAAGCGCCAGTGAAGCTTTCTTT
-,-,16,TRBJ2-2,TRBV4-3,CASSQEEGFGTGELFF,TGCGCCAGCAGCCAAGAAGAGGGCTTCGGCACCGGGGAGCTGTTTTTT
-,-,13,TRBJ1-1,TRBV5-5,CASSLERRGEAFF,TGTGCCAGCAGCTTGGAACGGCGAGGTGAAGCTTTCTTT
-,-,10,TRBJ1-2,TRBV29-1,CSVEGYGYTF,TGCAGCGTAGAGGGTTATGGCTACACCTTC
-,TRBD2,16,TRBJ2-1,TRBV4-3,CASSQDGGGAYNEQFF,TGCGCCAGCAGCCAAGACGGCGGGGGGGCGTACAATGAGCAGTTCTTC
-,-,13,TRBJ1-4,TRBV2,CATQRATNEKLFF,TGTGCCACCCAGCGAGCAACTAATGAAAAACTGTTTTTT
-,-,12,TRBJ1-1,TRBV28,CASSQGSTEAFF,TGTGCCAGCAGTCAGGGGAGCACTGAAGCTTTCTTT
-,TRBD2,16,TRBJ2-7,TRBV6-6,CASRPPQRGTTYEQYF,TGTGCCAGCAGACCTCCCCAGCGGGGGACAACCTACGAGCAGTACTTC
-,TRBD2,15,TRBJ2-7,TRBV9,CASSVGLAPTYEQYF,TGTGCCAGCAGCGTAGGACTAGCGCCTACCTACGAGCAGTACTTC
-,-,11,TRBJ2-2,TRBV2,CASTRGGELFF,TGTGCCAGCACCCGAGGGGGGGAGCTGTTTTTT
-,-,13,TRBJ1-1,TRBV6-5,CASSYEVDTEAFF,TGTGCCAGCAGTTACGAGGTGGACACTGAAGCTTTCTTT
-,TRBD1,15,TRBJ2-5,TRBV5-1,CASSLRDREVETQYF,TGCGCCAGCAGCTTGCGGGACAGGGAGGTCGAGACCCAGTACTTC
-,TRBD2,14,TRBJ2-5,TRBV5-6,CASSFPSSGSTQYF,TGTGCCAGCAGCTTCCCCTCTAGCGGCAGCACGCAGTACTTC
-,-,12,TRBJ2-5,TRBV25-1,CASSETEETQYF,TGTGCCAGCAGTGAAACGGAAGAGACCCAGTACTTC
-,TRBD1,13,TRBJ2-7,TRBV6-1,CASTGTGAYEQYF,TGTGCCAGCACCGGGACAGGGGCCTACGAGCAGTACTTC
-,TRBD2,17,TRBJ2-5,TRBV7-9,CASSLVGSGLPQETQYF,TGTGCCAGCAGCTTAGTGGGTAGCGGGCTTCCACAAGAGACCCAGTACTTC
-,-,14,TRBJ2-2,TRBV7-3,CASSSNGLTGELFF,TGTGCCAGCAGCTCCAACGGGTTAACCGGGGAGCTGTTTTTT
-,TRBD1,14,TRBJ1-3,TRBV18,CASSPGQGRNTIYF,TGTGCCAGCTCACCAGGACAGGGTCGGAACACCATATATTTT
-,-,15,TRBJ1-1,TRBV9,CASSVVQGRNTEAFF,TGTGCCAGCAGCGTAGTCCAGGGAAGGAACACTGAAGCTTTCTTT
-,TRBD1,14,TRBJ1-1,TRBV7-8,CASSLTGGNTEAFF,TGTGCCAGCAGCTTGACAGGGGGAAACACTGAAGCTTTCTTT
once,TRBD1,13,TRBJ1-2,TRBV27,CARRSSGGYGYTF,TGTGCCAGAAGGTCGTCAGGGGGCTATGGCTACACCTTC
-,TRBD2,15,TRBJ2-3,TRBV27,CASSRVSGSVGTQYF,TGTGCCAGCAGTCGAGTTAGCGGGAGCGTGGGTACGCAGTATTTT
-,-,14,TRBJ2-5,TRBV6-1,CASSEVGQLGTQYF,TGTGCCAGCAGTGAGGTGGGGCAGCTGGGGACCCAGTACTTC
-,-,14,TRBJ2-3,TRBV4-3,CASSPQALTDTQYF,TGCGCCAGCAGCCCACAGGCTCTCACAGATACGCAGTATTTT